These 12 T cell receptor beta chains were sequenced from one sample in a study of blood T cell repertoires in COVID-19. The data were produced by immunoSEQ multiplex PCR, yet TCRdb's version contains in-frame clones alone and is incomplete. This sample has fewer than 250,000 clones, with about four fifths found just once. The sequenced sample was PBMCs or T cells enriched from blood (not recorded which). These receptor sequences come from a woman in her thirties or forties who had recovered from COVID-19.

This chain links TRBV3-1 (or the pseudogene TRBV3-2) with TRBJ1-1; possibly TRBD1 for D (6 bases). The V end was cut by 4 bases, the J end by 6 bases, with 9 bases between. This CDR3 is 12 amino acids long. From germline, CDR1 is LGHDT and CDR2 YNNKEL (reference sequence). Here the CDR3 DNA reads TGTGCCAGCAGCCCGGGGGGCGCTGAAGCTTTCTTT. Protein product: CASSPGGAEAFF.

This clone showed up just once. The CDR3 protein is CASIRQGTEQFF. Here the CDR3 DNA reads TGTGCCAGCATTAGACAGGGGACTGAGCAGTTCTTC. The chain couples TRBV7-9 to TRBJ2-1; the match to TRBD1 covers 8 bases. V shed 7 bases, J shed 9 bases, and the junction held 5 bases outside the gene matches. The CDR3 consists of 12 residues. Germline lookup yields CDR1 SEHNR and CDR2 FQNEAQ (reference sequence). The variable domain in full, with the rest retrieved from reference TRBV7-9 and TRBJ2-1, is DTGVSQNPRHKITKRGQNVTFRCDPISEHNRLYWYRQTLGQGPEFLTYFQNEAQLEKSRLLSDRFSAERPKGSFSTLEIQRTEQGDSAMYLCASIRQGTEQFFGPGTRLTVL.

The rearrangement uses TRBV2 and TRBJ2-3, with no clear D. The germline CDR1 and CDR2 sequences are SNHLY and FYNNEI. The CDR3 has 13 residues. Trimming took 7 bases from V and 6 from J, leaving 14 bases between them. CDR3: CASTPTGQDTQYF. CDR3 DNA sequence: TGTGCCAGCACCCCGACTGGTCAGGATACGCAGTATTTT.

The chain couples TRBV27 to TRBJ2-7; 9 bases are shared with TRBD1. The junction had 2 bases not matched to a gene; V was cut back by 6 bases and J by 2 bases. Germline V CDR1 and CDR2: MNHEY, SMNVEV (reference sequence). The CDR3 contains 13 residues. CDR3: CASRRTGAYEQYF. CDR3 in DNA: TGTGCCAGCAGACGGACAGGGGCCTACGAGCAGTACTTC.

V usage is TRBV30 and J usage is TRBJ2-5, with TRBD2 matching over 12 bases. With V trimmed by 3 bases and J by 3 bases, 8 bases remained unmatched. The CDR3 loop spans 16 amino acids. Germline V lookup: CDR1 GTSNPN, CDR2 SVGIG (reference sequence). CDR3 nucleotides: TGTGCCTGGAGCCTAGGACTAGCGGGGTCCGAAGAGACCCAGTACTTC. This gives the protein CAWSLGLAGSEETQYF.

This clone showed up just a few times. V and J are TRBV11-2 and TRBJ2-2; D gene ambiguous. V lost 3 bases and J lost 2, with 7 bases in between. The CDR3 length is 14 residues. Germline CDR1 and CDR2: SGHAT and FQNNGV. The CDR3 is CASSFTTNTGELFF. DNA for the CDR3: TGTGCCAGCAGCTTTACGACTAACACCGGGGAGCTGTTTTTT.

This clone turned up a few times. The chain combines TRBV11-3 with TRBJ2-4, with 8 bases that match TRBD2. Trimming at V came to 5 bases and at J to 8 bases, leaving 8 bases not matched to a gene. Germline assignment: CDR1 SGHNT and CDR2 YENEEA. This CDR3 spans 14 amino acids. This CDR3 is CASSARREGDIQYF. In nucleotides, the CDR3 is TGTGCCAGCAGCGCTCGTCGGGAGGGGGACATTCAGTACTTC. Using reference TRBV11-3 and TRBJ2-4 for the parts outside the CDR3, the full variable domain is EAGVVQSPRYKIIEKKQPVAFWCNPISGHNTLYWYLQNLGQGPELLIRYENEEAVDDSQLPKDRFSAERLKGVDSTLKIQPAELGDSAVYLCASSARREGDIQYFGAGTRLSVL.

This rearrangement joins TRBV24-1 to TRBJ1-2, with D possibly being TRBD1 (6 bases). Germline V lookup: CDR1 KGHDR, CDR2 SFDVKD. The CDR3 spans 15 residues. Trimming removed 1 base from V and 4 bases from J, with 12 bases in between. This CDR3 is CATSDLRQVPYGYTF. The CDR3 bases are TGTGCCACCAGTGATTTACGACAGGTACCCTATGGCTACACCTTC.

This clone was seen just once. The genes are TRBV10-3 and TRBJ1-1; TRBD1 aligns across 12 bases. Germline-derived CDR1 and CDR2 are ENHRY and SYGVKD. This CDR3 has 17 amino acids. Trimming removed 6 bases from V and 5 bases from J; junction bases left unmatched: 13. CDR3 nucleotide sequence: TGTGCCATCAGCTCCCCGGGACAGGGGGCGGGAGGGACTGAAGCTTTCTTT. Its protein product is CAISSPGQGAGGTEAFF.

The J gene is TRBJ1-3, the V gene TRBV19; D is possibly TRBD1 (5 bases). Germline loops: CDR1 LNHDA, CDR2 SQIVND (reference sequence). The CDR3 consists of 15 residues. V lost 4 bases and J lost 0, with 10 bases in between. CDR3 coding DNA: TGTGCCAGTAGTACTGGACACTTCTCTGGAAACACCATATATTTT. It is translated as CASSTGHFSGNTIYF. Full variable domain (outside the CDR3, taken from reference TRBV19 and TRBJ1-3): DGGITQSPKYLFRKEGQNVTLSCEQNLNHDAMYWYRQDPGQGLRLIYYSQIVNDFQKGDIAEGYSVSREKKESFPLTVTSAQKNPTAFYLCASSTGHFSGNTIYFGEGSWLTVV.

The V call is TRBV19, the J call TRBJ2-7; 7 positions match TRBD2. The CDR3 has 17 amino acids. V lost 0 bases and J lost 7; bases outside the gene matches: 15. Germline V gene sequence: CDR1 LNHDA, CDR2 SQIVND (reference sequence). The CDR3 coding sequence is TGTGCCAGTAGTATAGAGTGGGGTCGCAGGGAGGGTAGTGAGCAGTACGTC. Its protein product is CASSIEWGRREGSEQYV.

J is TRBJ1-2 and V is TRBV23-1; D is possibly TRBD1 (6 bases). TRBV23-1 is treated as an ORF (open reading frame) with a function not yet certain. V gave up 2 bases and J gave up 4 bases, with 14 bases separating them. The CDR3 loop spans 15 amino acids. This CDR3 is CASSQPRQAVYGYTF. CDR3 coding DNA: TGCGCCAGCAGTCAACCCCGACAGGCAGTCTATGGCTACACCTTC.